Below are 17 T cell receptor beta chains sequenced from a single sample in a study of beta chain features in type 1 diabetes. As every portion of the isolated RNA was reverse transcribed, the sequencing read expressed TCRB transcripts. This table comes from immunoSEQ multiplex PCR, and its TCRdb copy is limited to in-frame clones, with some not included. The data contain 680,000 or so clones, roughly 15% of them seen just once; the ten biggest clones take up around 0.095%. The sample consisted of naive CD4+ T cells from blood. These receptors were taken from a man younger than 35 in good health.

This clone was seen only a few times. The chain links TRBV10-3 to TRBJ2-5; TRBD1 is a possible D gene (5 bases). The CDR3 is made up of 15 amino acids. Germline V gene lookup returns CDR1 ENHRY and CDR2 SYGVKD. Trimming took off 0 bases at V and 5 bases at J, with 13 bases between the two ends. The CDR3 sequence: CAISESGRADETQYF. For the CDR3, the DNA is TGTGCCATCAGTGAGTCAGGCAGGGCGGATGAGACCCAGTACTTC.

This clone showed up just a few times. The chain links TRBV6-6 to TRBJ1-1; no reliable D call. The CDR3 totals 12 residues. Germline V gene data show CDR1 as MNHNY and CDR2 as SVGAGI (reference sequence). The V gene lost 4 bases and the J gene lost 8 bases, with 11 bases spanning the gap. This CDR3 is CASSSPIWEAFF. In DNA, the CDR3 is TGTGCCAGCAGTTCCCCGATCTGGGAAGCTTTCTTT.

This clone was seen a handful of times. The sample carries other DNA sequences with the same CDR3. The chain carries TRBV5-1 and TRBJ2-5; TRBD2 might be the D (5 bases). The V end was cut by 0 bases, the J end by 2 bases, with 8 bases between. The germline CDR1 and CDR2 sequences are SGHRS and YFSETQ. The CDR3 covers 14 residues. CDR3 in DNA: TGCGCCAGCAGCTTGGTGAGCGGACAAGAGACCCAGTACTTC. Protein product: CASSLVSGQETQYF.

The V gene is TRBV18, the J gene TRBJ2-1; TRBD2 matches at 9 bases. With 3 bases clipped from V and 7 bases from J, the junction kept 7 bases outside the gene matches. This CDR3 has 15 residues. Per germline, CDR1 KGHSH and CDR2 LQKENI. The CDR3 coding sequence is TGTGCCAGCTCACCGGTTCTAGCGGGAAGAAATGAGCAGTTCTTC. Protein sequence: CASSPVLAGRNEQFF.

This clone was picked up a small number of times. The rearrangement uses TRBV28 and TRBJ2-1; 11 nucleotides align to TRBD2. The CDR3 extends over 15 amino acids. V trimming: 6 bases; J trimming: 4 bases; junction bases outside the gene matches: 5. Germline V lookup: CDR1 MDHEN, CDR2 SYDVKM. The CDR3 sequence is CASSLAGGRYNEQFF. DNA for the CDR3: TGTGCCAGCAGCTTAGCGGGGGGGCGTTACAATGAGCAGTTCTTC.

This clone was counted between two and nine times. J is TRBJ2-7 and V is TRBV14, with 10 bases matching TRBD1. J lost 6 bases, V lost 4 bases, and 6 bases had no gene match. Germline CDR1 SGHDN, CDR2 FVKESK. This CDR3 region has 14 residues. The CDR3 protein is CASSPRDRGGEQYF. The CDR3 coding sequence is TGTGCCAGCAGCCCTCGGGACAGGGGAGGCGAGCAGTACTTC. Complete variable domain (other parts from reference TRBV14 and TRBJ2-7): EAGVTQFPSHSVIEKGQTVTLRCDPISGHDNLYWYRRVMGKEIKFLLHFVKESKQDESGMPNNRFLAERTGGTYSTLKVQPAELEDSGVYFCASSPRDRGGEQYFGPGTRLTVT.

The V and J genes are TRBV29-1 and TRBJ2-7; the D gene could be TRBD1 or TRBD2 (5 bases each). Trimming cost V 4 bases and J 1 base, with 14 bases left between them. The CDR3 runs to 14 residues. From germline, CDR1 is SQVTM and CDR2 ANQGSEA. CDR3 bases: TGCAGCGTTGGAGGGCCCGAGGGGTCCTACGAGCAGTACTTC. As protein: CSVGGPEGSYEQYF.

There are a few counts of this clone. The J gene is TRBJ1-2, the V gene TRBV4-1; D uncertain. V shed 6 bases and J shed 4 bases, with 6 bases lying between them. The germline V gene encodes CDR1 MGHRA and CDR2 YSYEKL. This CDR3 has 11 amino acids. CDR3 DNA: TGCGCCAGCAGAACGTTCTATGGCTACACCTTC. Amino acids: CASRTFYGYTF.

The rearrangement joins TRBV13 to TRBJ2-7, with unresolved D. The CDR3 totals 15 residues. Germline lookup yields CDR1 PRHDT and CDR2 FYEKMQ (reference sequence). Trimming took 5 bases from V and 0 from J, leaving 14 bases between them. The CDR3 loop is CASSLRITLSYEQYF. The DNA for the CDR3 is TGTGCCAGCAGCCTCCGGATCACACTCTCCTACGAGCAGTACTTC.

The V gene is TRBV18, the J gene TRBJ2-5; D is uncertain. Germline V gene data show CDR1 as KGHSH and CDR2 as LQKENI. There are 14 residues in the CDR3. V shed 0 bases and J shed 2 bases, with 7 bases lying between them. The CDR3 region is CASSPPNKQETQYF. CDR3 DNA sequence: TGTGCCAGCTCACCACCAAACAAGCAAGAGACCCAGTACTTC.

This clone has only a few counts. The rearrangement links TRBV10-3 to TRBJ1-5; D is possibly TRBD1 (6 bases). This CDR3 region has 15 residues. Germline V lookup: CDR1 ENHRY, CDR2 SYGVKD. Trimming took 6 bases from V and 1 from J, leaving 13 bases between them. The CDR3 protein is CAISPGRGSNQPQHF. CDR3 bases: TGTGCCATCAGCCCCGGGAGGGGGAGCAATCAGCCCCAGCATTTT.

The chain uses TRBV7-2 and TRBJ2-7; D remains unclear. Near its end, the DNA agrees better with TRBJ2-1, so the J call may be wrong. Germline V gene sequence: CDR1 SGHTA, CDR2 FQGNSA. The CDR3 is 13 amino acids. CDR3 in DNA: TGTGCCAGCAGCTTAGCGGGCCCTTACGAGCAGTTCTTC. Translating it yields CASSLAGPYEQFF.

This clone was seen a handful of times. The chain carries TRBV7-2 and TRBJ2-5, with unresolved D. CDR3 length equals 12 residues. Germline CDR1 is SGHTA and CDR2 is FQGNSA. V was pared by 3 bases and J by 4 bases, with 6 bases between. CDR3 region: CASSFPGETQYF. The CDR3 region has the DNA TGTGCCAGCAGCTTCCCGGGAGAGACCCAGTACTTC. The entire variable domain, with the rest obtained from reference TRBV7-2 and TRBJ2-5, is as follows: GAGVSQSPSNKVTEKGKDVELRCDPISGHTALYWYRQSLGQGLEFLIYFQGNSAPDKSGLPSDRFSAERTGGSVSTLTIQRTQQEDSAVYLCASSFPGETQYFGPGTRLLVL.

This chain connects TRBV19 to TRBJ1-3; D is unresolved. Trimming left V 5 bases short and J 0 bases short, with 14 bases between. This CDR3 has 16 amino acids. In germline, CDR1 is LNHDA, CDR2 SQIVND (reference sequence). The CDR3: CASSRLTPASGNTIYF. CDR3 nucleotide sequence: TGTGCCAGTAGTCGCCTGACACCTGCCTCTGGAAACACCATATATTTT.

This clone was detected only a few times. The gene calls are TRBV7-2 and TRBJ1-4; D may be TRBD1 (5 bases). Per germline, CDR1 SGHTA and CDR2 FQGNSA. V was pared by 5 bases and J by 5 bases, with 12 bases between. The CDR3 length is 14 residues. The DNA for the CDR3 is TGTGCCAGCAGCACGGGACGGACAAATGAAAAACTGTTTTTT. It encodes CASSTGRTNEKLFF.

This clone was detected only a few times. V usage is TRBV4-1 and J usage is TRBJ2-2, with 8 bases lining up with TRBD2. With 5 bases clipped from V and 3 bases from J, the junction kept 8 bases outside the gene matches. This CDR3 has 16 residues. The V gene's germline CDR1 is MGHRA and CDR2 YSYEKL. The CDR3 DNA reads as TGCGCCAGCAGCTTTAACGGGAGGGCCGACACCGGGGAGCTGTTTTTT. Its protein product is CASSFNGRADTGELFF.

The chain uses TRBV28 and TRBJ2-7; the D is unclear. Per the germline V gene, CDR1 is MDHEN and CDR2 is SYDVKM. The CDR3 loop spans 12 amino acids. Trimming stripped 5 bases from V and 3 bases from J, with 8 bases between. The CDR3 sequence is CASSISVYEQYF. The DNA for the CDR3 is TGTGCCAGCAGTATTTCTGTCTACGAGCAGTACTTC.